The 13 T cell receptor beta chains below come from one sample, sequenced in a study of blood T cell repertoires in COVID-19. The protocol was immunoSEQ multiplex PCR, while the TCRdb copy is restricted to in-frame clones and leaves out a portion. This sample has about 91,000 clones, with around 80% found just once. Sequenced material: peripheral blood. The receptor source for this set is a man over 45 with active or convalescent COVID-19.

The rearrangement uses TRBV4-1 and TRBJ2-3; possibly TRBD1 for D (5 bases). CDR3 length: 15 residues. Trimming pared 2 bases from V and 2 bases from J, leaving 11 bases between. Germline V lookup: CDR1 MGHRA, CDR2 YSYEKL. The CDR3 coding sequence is TGCGCCAGCAGCCAAAGTCAGGGTGCCACAGATACGCAGTATTTT. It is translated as CASSQSQGATDTQYF.

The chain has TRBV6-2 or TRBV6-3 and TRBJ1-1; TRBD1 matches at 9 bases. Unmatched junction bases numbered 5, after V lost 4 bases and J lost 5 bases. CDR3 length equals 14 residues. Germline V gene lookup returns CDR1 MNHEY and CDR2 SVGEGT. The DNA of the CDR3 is TGTGCCAGCAGTTTCGCCGACAGGGGGACTGAAGCTTTCTTT. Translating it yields CASSFADRGTEAFF.

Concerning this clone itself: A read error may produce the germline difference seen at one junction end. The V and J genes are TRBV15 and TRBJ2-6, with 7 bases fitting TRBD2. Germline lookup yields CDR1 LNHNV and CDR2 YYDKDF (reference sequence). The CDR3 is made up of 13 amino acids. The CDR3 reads CATSRSGVNVLTF. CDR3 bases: TGTGCCACCAGCAGGAGCGGGGTCAACGTCCTGACTTTC.

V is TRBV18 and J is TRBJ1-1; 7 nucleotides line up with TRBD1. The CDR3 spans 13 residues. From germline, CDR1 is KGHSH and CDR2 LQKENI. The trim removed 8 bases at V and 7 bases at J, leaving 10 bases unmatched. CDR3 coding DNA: TGTGCCAGCCTAGCACACAGGGGTCATGAAGCTTTCTTT. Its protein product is CASLAHRGHEAFF.

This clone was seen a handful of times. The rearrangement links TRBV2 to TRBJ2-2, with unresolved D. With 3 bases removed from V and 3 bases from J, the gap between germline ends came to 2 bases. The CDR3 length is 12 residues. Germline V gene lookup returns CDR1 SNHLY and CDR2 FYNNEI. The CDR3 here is CASSDYTGELFF. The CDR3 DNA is TGTGCCAGCAGTGACTACACCGGGGAGCTGTTTTTT.

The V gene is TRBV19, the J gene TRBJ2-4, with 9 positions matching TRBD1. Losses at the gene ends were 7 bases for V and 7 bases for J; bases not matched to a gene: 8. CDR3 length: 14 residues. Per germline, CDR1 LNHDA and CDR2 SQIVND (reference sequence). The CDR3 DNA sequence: TGTGCCAGTAATACCGGGACAGGGTATAACATTCAGTACTTC. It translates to CASNTGTGYNIQYF.

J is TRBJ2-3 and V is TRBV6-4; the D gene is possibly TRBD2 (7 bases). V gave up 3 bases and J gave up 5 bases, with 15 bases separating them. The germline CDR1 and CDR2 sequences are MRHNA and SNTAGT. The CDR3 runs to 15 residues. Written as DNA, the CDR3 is TGTGCCAGCAGTGAGAGTAGGGGGGGCGGAGATACGCAGTATTTT. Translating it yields CASSESRGGGDTQYF.

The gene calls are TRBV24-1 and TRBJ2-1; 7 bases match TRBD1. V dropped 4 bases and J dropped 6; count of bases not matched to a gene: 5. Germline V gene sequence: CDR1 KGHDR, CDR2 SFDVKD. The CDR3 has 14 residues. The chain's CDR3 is CATSDPTGANEQFF. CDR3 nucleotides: TGTGCCACCAGTGACCCTACAGGGGCCAATGAGCAGTTCTTC.

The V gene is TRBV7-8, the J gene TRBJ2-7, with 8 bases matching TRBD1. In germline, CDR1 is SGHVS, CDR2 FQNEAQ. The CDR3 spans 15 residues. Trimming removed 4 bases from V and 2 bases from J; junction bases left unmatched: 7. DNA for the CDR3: TGTGCCAGCAGCTCGGGACAGGCCGGCCCCTACGAGCAGTACTTC. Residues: CASSSGQAGPYEQYF.

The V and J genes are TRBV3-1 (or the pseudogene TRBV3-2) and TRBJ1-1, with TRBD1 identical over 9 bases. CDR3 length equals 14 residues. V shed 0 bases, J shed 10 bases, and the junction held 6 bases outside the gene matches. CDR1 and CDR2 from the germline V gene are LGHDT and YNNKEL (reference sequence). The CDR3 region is CASSQELQGARAFF. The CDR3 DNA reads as TGTGCCAGCAGCCAAGAATTACAGGGGGCGCGAGCTTTCTTT.

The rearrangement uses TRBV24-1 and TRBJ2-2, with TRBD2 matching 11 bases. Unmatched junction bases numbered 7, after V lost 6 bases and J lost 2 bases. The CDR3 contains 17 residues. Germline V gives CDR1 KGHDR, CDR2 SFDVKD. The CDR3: CATSTGLAGGNTGELFF. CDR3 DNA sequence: TGTGCCACCAGTACGGGGCTAGCGGGGGGAAACACCGGGGAGCTGTTTTTT.

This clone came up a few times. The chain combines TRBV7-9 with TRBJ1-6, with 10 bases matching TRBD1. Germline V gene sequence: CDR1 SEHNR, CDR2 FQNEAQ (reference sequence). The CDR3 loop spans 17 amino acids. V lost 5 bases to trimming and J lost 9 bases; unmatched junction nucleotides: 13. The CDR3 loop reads CASSPTGTGVGGSPLHF. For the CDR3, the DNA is TGTGCCAGCAGCCCGACCGGGACAGGGGTCGGCGGTTCACCCCTCCACTTT.

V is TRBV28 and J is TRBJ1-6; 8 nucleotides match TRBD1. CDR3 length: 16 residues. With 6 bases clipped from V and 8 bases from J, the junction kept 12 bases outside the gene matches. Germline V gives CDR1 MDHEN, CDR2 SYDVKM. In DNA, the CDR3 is TGTGCCAGCAGAGGGGACAGGCTGTCTTCATATTCACCCCTCCACTTT. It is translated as CASRGDRLSSYSPLHF.